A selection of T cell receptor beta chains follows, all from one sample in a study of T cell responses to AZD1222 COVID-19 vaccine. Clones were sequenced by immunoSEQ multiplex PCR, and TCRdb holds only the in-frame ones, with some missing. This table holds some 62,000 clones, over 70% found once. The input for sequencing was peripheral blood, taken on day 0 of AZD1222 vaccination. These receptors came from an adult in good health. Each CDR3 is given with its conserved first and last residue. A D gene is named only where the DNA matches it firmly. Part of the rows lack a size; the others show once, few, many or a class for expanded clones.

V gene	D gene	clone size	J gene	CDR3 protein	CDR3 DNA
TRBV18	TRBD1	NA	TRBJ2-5	CASSPPIGQALQETQYF	TGTGCCAGCTCACCACCTATAGGACAGGCACTCCAAGAGACCCAGTACTTC
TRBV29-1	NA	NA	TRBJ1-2	CSVSGNGGYTF	TGCAGCGTGTCTGGGAACGGTGGCTACACCTTC
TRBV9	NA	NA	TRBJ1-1	CASSPSGGTEAFF	TGTGCCAGCAGCCCGAGCGGAGGCACTGAAGCTTTCTTT
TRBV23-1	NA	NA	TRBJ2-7	CASSQGSGSEQYF	TGCGCCAGCAGTCAAGGTTCGGGCAGCGAGCAGTACTTC
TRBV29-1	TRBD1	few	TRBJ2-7	CSVEIRDRGGEQYF	TGCAGCGTTGAAATCCGGGACAGGGGCGGAGAGCAGTACTTC
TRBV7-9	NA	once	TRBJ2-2	CASSFPSGHDGELFF	TGTGCCAGCAGCTTCCCTTCGGGTCATGACGGGGAGCTGTTTTTT
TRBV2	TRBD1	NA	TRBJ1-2	CAIGLTGSAYGYTF	TGTGCCATCGGGCTGACAGGGTCGGCCTATGGCTACACCTTC
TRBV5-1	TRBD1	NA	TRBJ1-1	CASSTGQGLDTEAFF	TGCGCCAGCAGCACCGGACAGGGGCTTGACACTGAAGCTTTCTTT
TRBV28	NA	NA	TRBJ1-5	CASSLVGPRQPQHF	TGTGCCAGCAGTTTAGTAGGGCCGAGGCAGCCCCAGCATTTT
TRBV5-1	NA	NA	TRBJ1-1	CASSFDLGQRRIEAFF	TGCGCCAGCAGCTTCGATTTAGGACAGCGAAGAATAGAAGCTTTCTTT